Shown below are 4 T cell receptor beta chains from a single sample sequenced in a study of tissue T cells after allogeneic stem cell transplantation. Sample time point: mouse harvest day 14 after allogeneic transplant. The graft held 10^6 splenic CD5+ T cells and 10^7 T-cell-depleted bone marrow cells. The method was immunoSEQ multiplex PCR; TCRdb's version includes in-frame clones alone and lacks a portion of them. The top ten clones hold about a sixth of a sample with 3,500 or so clones, around half of them seen once. The source material was gut tissue. These receptors all stem from a female BALB/c mouse given C57BL/6 T cells with graft-versus-host disease after an allogeneic hematopoietic cell transplant.

This clone is large in the sample. Mouse germline and gene names are used. The read halts 1 residue ahead of the CDR3 end, with the missing end drawn from the germline J gene. The chain links TRBV14 to TRBJ1-5; D is perhaps TRBD1 (5 bases). Germline V gene data show CDR1 as SGHDT and CDR2 as FRDEAV. This CDR3 is 14 amino acids long. Deletions cut 5 bases from V and 0 bases from J, with 9 bases between. Partial CDR3 DNA: TGTGCCAGCAGCAGGACAAATAACAACCAGGCTCCGCTT. Translation gives CASSRTNNNQAPL. The whole CDR3 protein reads CASSRTNNNQAPLF.

There are a few counts of this clone. The gene symbols are mouse symbols. The CDR3 end is not reached by the read, which stops 1 residue before it; the germline J gene fills it in. The rearrangement uses TRBV13-3 and TRBJ2-1, with 13 bases lining up with TRBD2. Germline V gene data show CDR1 as NNHDY and CDR2 as SYVADS. This CDR3 region has 16 residues. The J segment lost 4 bases and the V segment lost 2 bases, leaving 3 bases of the junction unmatched. The DNA read from the CDR3 is TGTGCCAGCAGTGAGGGGACTGGGGGGGAGTATGCTGAGCAGTTC. Translation: CASSEGTGGEYAEQF. The entire CDR3 reads CASSEGTGGEYAEQFF.

This clone occurred a few times. All gene names here are mouse names. The CDR3 extends 1 residue past the end of the read, so its final part is completed from the germline J gene. V usage is TRBV15 and J usage is TRBJ2-7; the match to TRBD1 covers 8 bases. Germline V gene sequence: CDR1 SGHND, CDR2 FRSKSL. Trimming removed 3 bases from V and 7 bases from J; junction bases left unmatched: 5. This CDR3 region has 13 residues. The CDR3 protein is CASSFQGAGEQYF. The covered CDR3 bases are TGTGCCAGCAGTTTTCAGGGGGCGGGGGAACAGTAC.

On this clone: Gene and germline names: mouse. Coverage ceases 1 residue before the CDR3 finishes, and the germline J gene fills in the end. The chain carries TRBV12-2 and TRBJ2-5; 8 bases agree with TRBD2. Unmatched junction bases numbered 2, after V lost 2 bases and J lost 5 bases. Germline-derived CDR1 and CDR2 are SGHLS and HYDKME. This CDR3 has 13 residues. The CDR3 is CASSRGGLDTQYF. The covered CDR3 bases are TGTGCCAGCTCTCGGGGGGGCCTAGACACCCAGTAC.